The 24 T cell receptor beta chains listed next were all sequenced from one sample in a study of T cells in Graves' hyperthyroidism and ophthalmopathy. There were TCR beta CDR3 regions amplified from RNA transcripts. During a first-round RT-PCR of the TCR CDR3, the HTBI primer set was used. A single record per CDR3 protein comes from TCRdb applying MiXCR to the multiplex PCR reads. The table shows approximately 620,000 distinct CDR3 sequences, with roughly 14% occurring only once. Input material: blood. These receptor sequences come from a woman aged 30 to 39 with Graves' hyperthyroidism that later progressed to Graves' ophthalmopathy.

CDR3 coding DNA: TGTGCCAGCAGTTGGGGCGGGAGGGAATCCGGGGAGCTGTTTTTT. Its translation is CASSWGGRESGELFF. The chain uses TRBV6-5 and TRBJ2-2, with 9 bases identical to TRBD2. J was trimmed by 6 bases and V by 4 bases; bases with no gene match: 6. The CDR3 length is 15 residues. The germline gives CDR1 MNHEY, CDR2 SVGAGI.

The chain joins TRBV10-3 to TRBJ2-1, with 8 bases lining up with TRBD1. Germline V gene lookup returns CDR1 ENHRY and CDR2 SYGVKD. Losses at the gene ends were 3 bases for V and 12 bases for J; bases not matched to a gene: 10. The CDR3 totals 14 residues. The CDR3 here is CAISERSTGGGQFF. In DNA form, the CDR3 reads TGTGCCATCAGTGAAAGATCTACAGGGGGTGGGCAGTTCTTC.

V is TRBV6-1 and J is TRBJ2-7; TRBD2 is a possible D gene (7 bases). The germline V gene has CDR1 MNHNS and CDR2 SASEGT. CDR3 length equals 11 residues. V lost 11 bases, J lost 3 bases, and 11 bases lay in between. This CDR3 is CAHRGGYEQYF. CDR3 bases: TGTGCCCATAGGGGGGGCTACGAGCAGTACTTC.

At least ten counts were recorded for this clonotype. The genes are TRBV11-3 and TRBJ2-5, with 10 bases lining up with TRBD2. The J segment lost 5 bases and the V segment lost 4 bases, leaving 7 bases of the junction unmatched. Germline V gives CDR1 SGHNT, CDR2 YENEEA. This CDR3 has 15 amino acids. The CDR3 DNA follows: TGTGCCAGCAGCTCGAGCGGGAGGGGAGTCGAGACCCAGTACTTC. Translating gives CASSSSGRGVETQYF.

In its sample, this clonotype was seen many times. This chain connects TRBV11-2 to TRBJ2-5; unclear D gene. Germline CDR1 SGHAT, CDR2 FQNNGV. The V gene lost 5 bases and the J gene lost 5 bases, with 9 bases spanning the gap. This CDR3 region has 12 residues. The CDR3 region is CASSPNRETQYF. Written as DNA, the CDR3 is TGTGCCAGCAGCCCTAACCGGGAGACCCAGTACTTC.

This clonotype was seen many times. The V and J genes are TRBV20-1 and TRBJ2-5; 14 nucleotides match TRBD2. Germline loops: CDR1 DFQATT, CDR2 SNEGSKA (reference sequence). The ends lost 5 bases at V and 4 bases at J; junction bases unmatched: 6. The CDR3 loop spans 15 amino acids. CDR3 sequence reads: CSAGTSGRGGETQYF. CDR3 bases: TGCAGTGCTGGGACTAGCGGGAGAGGGGGAGAGACCCAGTACTTC.

This clonotype appeared many times. The chain combines TRBV28 with TRBJ1-5; 9 nucleotides match TRBD1. There are 14 residues in the CDR3. The germline gives CDR1 MDHEN, CDR2 SYDVKM. The trim removed 6 bases at V and 6 bases at J, leaving 6 bases unmatched. The CDR3 nucleotides are TGTGCCAGCAGATTGGGACAGGGCGGTCAGCCCCAGCATTTT. It yields the protein CASRLGQGGQPQHF.

This chain links TRBV29-1 with TRBJ2-1; a weak D match, TRBD2 (5 bases). V shed 3 bases and J shed 0 bases, with 12 bases lying between them. CDR3 length: 15 amino acids. CDR1 and CDR2 from the germline V gene are SQVTM and ANQGSEA. The DNA for the CDR3 is TGCAGCGTTGAGCGGAGCGGAAGCTCCTACAATGAGCAGTTCTTC. It codes for CSVERSGSSYNEQFF.

This clonotype was counted many times. The rearrangement links TRBV15 to TRBJ1-1, with 8 nucleotides matching TRBD1. The length of the CDR3 is 17 residues. The trim removed 0 bases at V and 5 bases at J, leaving 11 bases unmatched. Germline assignment: CDR1 LNHNV and CDR2 YYDKDF (reference sequence). The CDR3 reads CATSREGTGGRRTEAFF. The CDR3 nucleotides are TGTGCCACCAGCAGAGAAGGTACAGGGGGAAGGCGGACTGAAGCTTTCTTT.

This clonotype was counted at least ten times. The genes are TRBV2 and TRBJ2-1, with 7 nucleotides matching TRBD1. Germline trimming cut 7 bases from V and 4 bases from J; bases unmatched to any gene: 1. Germline V gene sequence: CDR1 SNHLY, CDR2 FYNNEI. The CDR3 runs 12 residues. CDR3 in amino acids: CASKDRYNEQFF. The CDR3 bases are TGTGCCAGCAAGGACAGGTACAATGAGCAGTTCTTC.

V gene TRBV18 combines with J gene TRBJ2-7; D may be TRBD2 (6 bases). V dropped 3 bases and J dropped 6 bases, with 18 bases sitting between them. This CDR3 spans 15 amino acids. From germline, CDR1 is KGHSH and CDR2 LQKENI. For the CDR3, the DNA is TGTGCCAGCTCACCGCAACATGTCCCCGGGGGCGAGCAGTACTTC. This gives the protein CASSPQHVPGGEQYF.

In this sample, this clonotype turned up many times. The chain carries TRBV28 and TRBJ2-1; 12 bases match TRBD2. This CDR3 is 18 amino acids long. Germline assignment: CDR1 MDHEN and CDR2 SYDVKM. V was pared by 4 bases and J by 4 bases, with 11 bases of the junction left unmatched. The CDR3 here is CASSSYLGLAGLYNEQFF. CDR3 sequence (DNA): TGTGCCAGCAGTTCATATCTCGGACTAGCGGGGCTATACAATGAGCAGTTCTTC.

In this sample, this clonotype turned up many times. The chain recombines TRBV11-2 with TRBJ1-1; D is unresolved. The CDR3 covers 16 residues. CDR1 and CDR2 (germline): SGHAT, FQNNGV. V was pared by 2 bases and J by 1 base, with 14 bases between. In DNA, the CDR3 is TGTGCCAGCAGCTTAACACAGCCCCCACCGAACACTGAAGCTTTCTTT. As protein: CASSLTQPPPNTEAFF.

This clonotype was observed at least ten times. This chain connects TRBV3-1 to TRBJ2-5, with unresolved D. CDR1 is LGHDT, CDR2 YNNKEL, per germline (reference sequence). V was cut by 3 bases and J by 5 bases, with 7 bases left in between. CDR3 size: 12 residues. CDR3 sequence: CASSHSDETQYF. Here the CDR3 DNA reads TGTGCCAGCAGCCATTCGGACGAGACCCAGTACTTC.

This clonotype was picked up many times. V and J are TRBV29-1 and TRBJ2-7, with 7 bases that match TRBD2. Germline loops: CDR1 SQVTM, CDR2 ANQGSEA. The CDR3 sequence is 12 residues long. J gave up 2 bases and V 5 bases, and 3 bases lay outside the gene matches. The CDR3 loop is CSVSGNTYEQYF. The CDR3 bases are TGCAGCGTTAGCGGGAACACCTACGAGCAGTACTTC.

There are many counts of this clonotype. The CDR3 reads CATAVGRSTDTQYF. The CDR3 bases are TGTGCCACCGCAGTGGGACGGAGCACAGATACGCAGTATTTT. The J gene is TRBJ2-3, the V gene TRBV6-1; D may be TRBD1 or TRBD2 (5 bases each). The CDR3 totals 14 residues. The V end lost 10 bases, the J end lost 0 bases, and 14 bases lay between the germline ends. Germline CDR1 reads MNHNS; CDR2 reads SASEGT.

Turning to this clonotype: The junction and the germline gene differ at one end; a read error may be behind it. The rearrangement uses TRBV5-1 and TRBJ2-1, with TRBD2 identical over 11 bases. The germline V gene has CDR1 SGHRS and CDR2 YFSETQ. The CDR3 is made up of 15 amino acids. CDR3 sequence: CVSSLAGGPYNEQFF. CDR3 DNA: TGCGTCAGCAGCCTAGCGGGAGGACCCTACAATGAGCAGTTCTTC.

This clonotype was seen ten or more times. The chain is built from TRBV10-3 and TRBJ2-2; 9 nucleotides line up with TRBD1. V lost 6 bases to trimming and J lost 3 bases; unmatched junction nucleotides: 5. The germline V gene encodes CDR1 ENHRY and CDR2 SYGVKD. This CDR3 spans 15 amino acids. The CDR3 nucleotides read TGTGCCATCAGCAACAGGGGGCTCGACACCGGGGAGCTGTTTTTT. Residues: CAISNRGLDTGELFF.

On this clonotype itself: Given a much more abundant clone one base away, this may be a read error. The chain carries TRBV20-1 and TRBJ2-1; D not certain. CDR3 length: 15 residues. Germline V gives CDR1 DFQATT, CDR2 SNEGSKA (reference sequence). The CDR3 protein is CSARDRLYSYNEHFF. In DNA, the CDR3 is TGCAGTGCTAGAGATCGCCTGTACTCCTACAATGAGCACTTCTTC.

The rearrangement uses TRBV28 and TRBJ1-1; D is undetermined. Germline V gene lookup returns CDR1 MDHEN and CDR2 SYDVKM. The CDR3 covers 12 residues. With 8 bases removed from V and 6 bases from J, the gap between germline ends came to 13 bases. DNA of the CDR3: TGTGCCAGCGGGGTTGGGTGGCCTGAAGCTTTCTTT. Encoded protein: CASGVGWPEAFF.

This clonotype was picked up many times. This chain connects TRBV6-2 or TRBV6-3 to TRBJ2-1; a possible D gene is TRBD1 (5 bases). V was cut by 6 bases and J by 2 bases, with 17 bases left in between. This CDR3 has 16 amino acids. Germline V gene data show CDR1 as MNHEY and CDR2 as SVGEGT. The CDR3 DNA sequence: TGTGCCAGCAGCTTACCCTCAGGGAATACCTACAATGAGCAGTTCTTC. The encoded protein is CASSLPSGNTYNEQFF.

This clonotype was counted many times. The V call is TRBV20-1, the J call TRBJ1-5; the D gene is possibly TRBD1 (6 bases). The CDR3 totals 15 residues. V was clipped by 0 bases and J by 1 base, with 10 bases between them. Germline CDR1 and CDR2: DFQATT and SNEGSKA (reference sequence). CDR3 in amino acids: CSAREQGMSNQPQHF. CDR3 nucleotides: TGCAGTGCTAGAGAGCAGGGGATGAGCAATCAGCCCCAGCATTTT.

Only a few counts were recorded for this clonotype. J is TRBJ2-5 and V is TRBV5-1, with D hard to call. Looked up from germline, CDR1 is SGHRS and CDR2 is YFSETQ. V dropped 0 bases and J dropped 13 bases, with 10 bases sitting between them. CDR3 size: 11 residues. The CDR3 loop reads CASSLDGHWYF. CDR3 DNA sequence: TGCGCCAGCAGCTTGGACGGGCATTGGTACTTC. The entire variable domain, with the rest obtained from reference TRBV5-1 and TRBJ2-5, is as follows: KAGVTQTPRYLIKTRGQQVTLSCSPISGHRSVSWYQQTPGQGLQFLFEYFSETQRNKGNFPGRFSGRQFSNSRSEMNVSTLELGDSALYLCASSLDGHWYFGPGTRLLVL.

J is TRBJ2-1 and V is TRBV24-1, with D hard to call. V lost 7 bases and J 4 bases, leaving 10 bases between the germline ends. CDR3 length: 13 amino acids. The V gene's germline CDR1 is KGHDR and CDR2 SFDVKD. The CDR3 DNA reads TGTGCCACCAGAGCTACACTGTACAATGAGCAGTTCTTC. Amino acids: CATRATLYNEQFF.